This T cell receptor (beta chain) was profiled in a study of shared clonotypes between healthy human individuals. This CDR3 contains 15 residues. V gave up 4 bases and J gave up 1 base, with 14 bases separating them. CDR1 is SGHDT, CDR2 YYEEEE, per germline. Naive-designated CD8 cells lacked CD45RO, were positively enriched for CCR7, and omitted terminally differentiated effector memory CD45RA+ cells. The assay used deep level. This table comes from immunoSEQ multiplex PCR, and its TCRdb copy is limited to in-frame clones, with some not included. The sample includes nearly 600,000 clones, roughly 95% of them seen just once. Notes on this clone: Its antigen is unidentified.

Study-wide findings and caveats: Sequencing of the sorted subsets was shown by rarefaction to be incomplete despite large depth.

The V call is TRBV5-6, the J call TRBJ1-1, with D tentatively TRBD1 (6 bases). Sequenced material: naive CD8+ T cells sorted from blood. The TCR comes from a woman between 25 and 40 years old in good health. The CDR3 loop is CASSHHPGANTEAFF. CDR3 sequence (DNA): TGTGCCAGCAGCCACCACCCGGGGGCGAACACTGAAGCTTTCTTT.